Sequencing of this T cell receptor (beta chain) was carried out in a study of T-cell memory formation after mild COVID-19. Study-level results: Pre-infection memory already had some responding clones, implying cross-reactive memory joined. Later expanders leaned toward CD4+, whereas clones contracting from day 15 to 85 were balanced CD4/CD8.

This clonotype was counted at least ten times. What it recognizes is unknown. Libraries for TCRalpha and TCRbeta carried sample barcodes and unique molecular identifiers via 5'RACE. TCRdb independently ran MiXCR on the 5' RACE reads; one entry per CDR3 protein. The table has under 400,000 distinct CDR3 sequences, more than 20% seen once. The sequence was collected from an adult woman who had mild COVID-19 (a few samples of this study predate the infection). Cell type and time point are not known. Sequencing input: PBMCs or a T cell subset sorted from them (not recorded which).

The CDR3 loop reads CAISEGSSGGFEDYEQYF. Written as DNA, the CDR3 is TGTGCCATCAGTGAGGGATCGTCGGGCGGATTTGAGGACTACGAGCAGTACTTC. The J gene is TRBJ2-7, the V gene TRBV10-3; D is ambiguous. The CDR3 is 18 residues long. The V and J ends lost 2 bases and 3 bases respectively, with 23 bases between them. Germline assignment: CDR1 ENHRY and CDR2 SYGVKD.